This entry lists 15 T cell receptor beta chains sequenced from one sample in a study of T-cell reconstitution after alpha-beta-depleted transplantation in children. Unique molecular identifiers were incorporated during preparation of the TCRbeta library. MiXCR, applied by TCRdb to the PCR reads, yields one record per CDR3 protein. The data contain about 610,000 distinct CDR3 sequences, 10% of them seen just once; the ten biggest clones take up around 4%. The sequencing here drew on PBMCs from the stem cell graft donor, taken from the stem cell graft. These receptors all stem from a human donor who donated a stem cell graft to a child with acute myeloid leukemia.

This clonotype was seen a handful of times. A junction boundary mismatches the germline segment, possibly from a read error. The chain employs TRBV4-3 and TRBJ1-1; D not resolved. CDR1 and CDR2 (germline): LGHNA, YSLEER. This CDR3 contains 11 residues. Here the CDR3 DNA reads TGCGCCAGCAGCCAAGATGGAGGTTTCTCCTTT. Translating it yields CASSQDGGFSF.

The V gene is TRBV28, the J gene TRBJ2-3, with 7 bases matching TRBD1. Germline CDR1 and CDR2: MDHEN and SYDVKM. The length of the CDR3 is 15 residues. The trim removed 5 bases at V and 8 bases at J, leaving 13 bases unmatched. The CDR3 is CASSSTGTARFTQYF. The DNA of the CDR3 is TGTGCCAGCAGTAGTACCGGGACAGCGCGGTTTACGCAGTATTTT.

This rearrangement joins TRBV6-2 or TRBV6-3 to TRBJ2-3, with TRBD2 matching 7 bases. After removal of 8 bases from V and 4 bases from J, the junction contained 9 bases not matched to a gene. This CDR3 is 14 amino acids long. Looked up from germline, CDR1 is MNHEY and CDR2 is SVGEGT. CDR3 sequence (DNA): TGTGCCAGCCGAGACCCGGCGGGAGCAGATACGCAGTATTTT. Residues: CASRDPAGADTQYF.

CDR3 nucleotides: TGTGCCAGCAGCCAAGAAAGGACAGGGCTGGGCAATGAGCAGTTCTTC. It encodes CASSQERTGLGNEQFF. This chain uses TRBV14 with TRBJ2-1; 8 bases agree with TRBD1. Trimming removed 0 bases from V and 6 bases from J; junction bases left unmatched: 7. CDR3 length: 16 amino acids. CDR1 and CDR2 from the germline V gene are SGHDN and FVKESK.

This clonotype showed up many times. The rearrangement uses TRBV5-1 and TRBJ2-7, with 9 positions matching TRBD1. J gave up 4 bases and V 2 bases, and 4 bases lay outside the gene matches. The CDR3 loop spans 14 amino acids. Germline CDR1 reads SGHRS; CDR2 reads YFSETQ. CDR3: CASSLKTGGYEQYF. Here the CDR3 DNA reads TGCGCCAGCAGCTTAAAGACAGGGGGGTACGAGCAGTACTTC.

The V gene is TRBV7-9, the J gene TRBJ1-1, with 8 bases lining up with TRBD1. CDR3 length: 15 residues. Germline V gene data show CDR1 as SEHNR and CDR2 as FQNEAQ (reference sequence). The J segment lost 3 bases and the V segment lost 5 bases, leaving 8 bases of the junction unmatched. The CDR3 nucleotides read TGTGCCAGCAGCCCCGACAGGGGAGTAGACACTGAAGCTTTCTTT. This encodes CASSPDRGVDTEAFF.

This clonotype was found a few times. The V call is TRBV7-3, the J call TRBJ2-1; TRBD1 aligns across 8 bases. This CDR3 is built from 15 residues. The trim removed 2 bases at V and 7 bases at J, leaving 7 bases unmatched. Germline loops: CDR1 SGHTA, CDR2 FQGTGA. The CDR3 sequence: CASSLWQGAGNEQFF. The CDR3 DNA sequence: TGTGCCAGCAGCTTATGGCAGGGGGCAGGAAATGAGCAGTTCTTC.

The chain joins TRBV6-5 to TRBJ2-7; tentative D call: TRBD2 (5 bases). From germline, CDR1 is MNHEY and CDR2 SVGAGI. Trimming cost V 0 bases and J 0 bases, with 9 bases left between them. This CDR3 region has 15 residues. CDR3 DNA sequence: TGTGCCAGCAGTTACTCGCATAGCGCCTCCTACGAGCAGTACTTC. Protein sequence: CASSYSHSASYEQYF.

V and J are TRBV20-1 and TRBJ2-1; 13 positions match TRBD2. This CDR3 has 14 amino acids. CDR1 and CDR2 from the germline V gene are DFQATT and SNEGSKA (reference sequence). V was clipped by 1 base and J by 9 bases; unmatched bases: 3. The CDR3 is CSARVTSGRSEQFF. The CDR3 DNA reads TGCAGTGCTAGAGTGACTAGCGGGAGGTCTGAGCAGTTCTTC.

The sample holds many counts of this clonotype. The chain couples TRBV4-3 to TRBJ2-7; D remains unclear. Germline loops: CDR1 LGHNA, CDR2 YSLEER. The CDR3 totals 18 residues. V gave up 0 bases and J gave up 0 bases, with 18 bases separating them. In DNA, the CDR3 is TGCGCCAGCAGCCAAGAAAGAACCTTCCCAGAGGCCTCCTACGAGCAGTACTTC. Translated, it gives CASSQERTFPEASYEQYF.

This clonotype came up a few times. This chain joins TRBV20-1 and TRBJ1-5; D gene ambiguous. Trimming cost V 1 base and J 9 bases, with 13 bases left between them. The germline gives CDR1 DFQATT, CDR2 SNEGSKA (reference sequence). The CDR3 consists of 13 residues. The DNA of the CDR3 is TGCAGTGCTAGAGGGAGCTTAGGGTTGCCCCAGCATTTT. This translates into CSARGSLGLPQHF.

The chain recombines TRBV21-1 with TRBJ2-1; TRBD1, the table's D call, lacks a check against the DNA. TRBV21-1 is classified as a pseudogene. CDR3 length: 18 amino acids. This CDR3 reads CASSKRSGTAFSYNEQFF. The CDR3 region has the DNA TGTGCCAGCAGCAAACGGTCCGGGACAGCTTTTTCCTACAATGAGCAGTTCTTC.

This clonotype was counted between two and nine times. This chain connects TRBV6-2 or TRBV6-3 to TRBJ2-1; 7 bases are shared with TRBD2. Trimming took 4 bases from V and 0 from J; bases not matched to a gene: 6. Germline V gene data show CDR1 as MNHEY and CDR2 as SVGEGT. CDR3 length: 16 residues. CDR3 DNA: TGTGCCAGCAGTTCCCTAGCGGCAAACTCCTACAATGAGCAGTTCTTC. Translated: CASSSLAANSYNEQFF.

The chain carries TRBV7-6 and TRBJ2-2; no definite D call. The CDR3 sequence is 15 residues long. The germline V and J ends were trimmed by 6 bases and 0 bases, with 11 bases remaining between them. The germline gives CDR1 SGHVS, CDR2 FNYEAQ. Written as DNA, the CDR3 is TGTGCCAGCAGTTCACCAGCCTCGAACACCGGGGAGCTGTTTTTT. Protein sequence: CASSSPASNTGELFF.

This clonotype was observed at least ten times. The genes are TRBV7-8 and TRBJ2-2; D is ambiguous. V lost 7 bases and J lost 5, with 14 bases in between. The CDR3 loop spans 14 amino acids. Germline-derived CDR1 and CDR2 are SGHVS and FQNEAQ. The CDR3 region is CASKTALATGELFF. The CDR3, as DNA: TGTGCCAGCAAAACAGCCCTGGCTACCGGGGAGCTGTTTTTT.